Listed here is a single T cell receptor beta chain. The method was immunoSEQ multiplex PCR; TCRdb's version includes in-frame clones alone and lacks a portion of them. The sample records over 350,000 clones, roughly 90% being singletons. These data originate in a study of blood T cell repertoires in COVID-19. This CDR3 has 15 residues. Germline V CDR1 and CDR2: GTSNPN, SVGIG (reference sequence). Trimming cost V 3 bases and J 6 bases; bases outside gene matches: 7. The source of this sequence is a middle-aged woman who had been exposed to COVID-19. Material: PBMCs or T cells enriched from blood (not recorded which). The rearrangement joins TRBV30 to TRBJ2-2; 10 nucleotides line up with TRBD1. The CDR3 DNA is TGTGCCTGGAGGAGAGGGACAGGGGTGGCCGGGGAGCTGTTTTTT. It codes for CAWRRGTGVAGELFF.